This TCR beta chain was found in a study of T-cell reconstitution after alpha-beta-depleted transplantation in children. Trimming shortened V by 5 bases and J by 3 bases, and 13 bases separated the two germline ends. This CDR3 has 14 residues. Germline V gene lookup returns CDR1 SEHNR and CDR2 FQNEAQ (reference sequence). TCRbeta library preparation incorporated unique molecular identifiers. TCRdb independently ran MiXCR on the PCR reads; one entry per CDR3 protein. The sample lists roughly 200,000 distinct CDR3 sequences; about 15% were seen once. This clonotype was seen only a few times. The specimen comprised PBMCs from the stem cell graft donor, sampled from the stem cell graft. The chain couples TRBV7-9 to TRBJ2-5, with D maybe TRBD1 (5 bases). The receptor was isolated from a human donor who donated a stem cell graft to a child with acute lymphoblastic leukemia. The CDR3 region is CASSLRQGEETQYF. In DNA, the CDR3 is TGTGCCAGCAGCCTCCGTCAGGGCGAAGAGACCCAGTACTTC. Full variable domain (missing parts from reference TRBV7-9 and TRBJ2-5): DTGVSQNPRHKITKRGQNVTFRCDPISEHNRLYWYRQTLGQGPEFLTYFQNEAQLEKSRLLSDRFSAERPKGSFSTLEIQRTEQGDSAMYLCASSLRQGEETQYFGPGTRLLVL.